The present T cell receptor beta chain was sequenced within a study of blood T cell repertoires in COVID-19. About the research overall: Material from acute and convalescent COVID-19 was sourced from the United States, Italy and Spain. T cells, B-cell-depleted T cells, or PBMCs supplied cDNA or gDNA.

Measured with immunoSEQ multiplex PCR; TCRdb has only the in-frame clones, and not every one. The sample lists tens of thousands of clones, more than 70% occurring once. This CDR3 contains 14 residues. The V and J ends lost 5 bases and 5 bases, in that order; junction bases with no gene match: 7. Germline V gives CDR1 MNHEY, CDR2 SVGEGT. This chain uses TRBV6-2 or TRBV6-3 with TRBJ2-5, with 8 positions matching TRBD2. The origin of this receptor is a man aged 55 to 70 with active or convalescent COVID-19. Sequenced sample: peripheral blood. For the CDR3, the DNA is TGTGCCAGCAGTGTAAGCGGGGGCGGCGAGACCCAGTACTTC. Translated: CASSVSGGGETQYF.